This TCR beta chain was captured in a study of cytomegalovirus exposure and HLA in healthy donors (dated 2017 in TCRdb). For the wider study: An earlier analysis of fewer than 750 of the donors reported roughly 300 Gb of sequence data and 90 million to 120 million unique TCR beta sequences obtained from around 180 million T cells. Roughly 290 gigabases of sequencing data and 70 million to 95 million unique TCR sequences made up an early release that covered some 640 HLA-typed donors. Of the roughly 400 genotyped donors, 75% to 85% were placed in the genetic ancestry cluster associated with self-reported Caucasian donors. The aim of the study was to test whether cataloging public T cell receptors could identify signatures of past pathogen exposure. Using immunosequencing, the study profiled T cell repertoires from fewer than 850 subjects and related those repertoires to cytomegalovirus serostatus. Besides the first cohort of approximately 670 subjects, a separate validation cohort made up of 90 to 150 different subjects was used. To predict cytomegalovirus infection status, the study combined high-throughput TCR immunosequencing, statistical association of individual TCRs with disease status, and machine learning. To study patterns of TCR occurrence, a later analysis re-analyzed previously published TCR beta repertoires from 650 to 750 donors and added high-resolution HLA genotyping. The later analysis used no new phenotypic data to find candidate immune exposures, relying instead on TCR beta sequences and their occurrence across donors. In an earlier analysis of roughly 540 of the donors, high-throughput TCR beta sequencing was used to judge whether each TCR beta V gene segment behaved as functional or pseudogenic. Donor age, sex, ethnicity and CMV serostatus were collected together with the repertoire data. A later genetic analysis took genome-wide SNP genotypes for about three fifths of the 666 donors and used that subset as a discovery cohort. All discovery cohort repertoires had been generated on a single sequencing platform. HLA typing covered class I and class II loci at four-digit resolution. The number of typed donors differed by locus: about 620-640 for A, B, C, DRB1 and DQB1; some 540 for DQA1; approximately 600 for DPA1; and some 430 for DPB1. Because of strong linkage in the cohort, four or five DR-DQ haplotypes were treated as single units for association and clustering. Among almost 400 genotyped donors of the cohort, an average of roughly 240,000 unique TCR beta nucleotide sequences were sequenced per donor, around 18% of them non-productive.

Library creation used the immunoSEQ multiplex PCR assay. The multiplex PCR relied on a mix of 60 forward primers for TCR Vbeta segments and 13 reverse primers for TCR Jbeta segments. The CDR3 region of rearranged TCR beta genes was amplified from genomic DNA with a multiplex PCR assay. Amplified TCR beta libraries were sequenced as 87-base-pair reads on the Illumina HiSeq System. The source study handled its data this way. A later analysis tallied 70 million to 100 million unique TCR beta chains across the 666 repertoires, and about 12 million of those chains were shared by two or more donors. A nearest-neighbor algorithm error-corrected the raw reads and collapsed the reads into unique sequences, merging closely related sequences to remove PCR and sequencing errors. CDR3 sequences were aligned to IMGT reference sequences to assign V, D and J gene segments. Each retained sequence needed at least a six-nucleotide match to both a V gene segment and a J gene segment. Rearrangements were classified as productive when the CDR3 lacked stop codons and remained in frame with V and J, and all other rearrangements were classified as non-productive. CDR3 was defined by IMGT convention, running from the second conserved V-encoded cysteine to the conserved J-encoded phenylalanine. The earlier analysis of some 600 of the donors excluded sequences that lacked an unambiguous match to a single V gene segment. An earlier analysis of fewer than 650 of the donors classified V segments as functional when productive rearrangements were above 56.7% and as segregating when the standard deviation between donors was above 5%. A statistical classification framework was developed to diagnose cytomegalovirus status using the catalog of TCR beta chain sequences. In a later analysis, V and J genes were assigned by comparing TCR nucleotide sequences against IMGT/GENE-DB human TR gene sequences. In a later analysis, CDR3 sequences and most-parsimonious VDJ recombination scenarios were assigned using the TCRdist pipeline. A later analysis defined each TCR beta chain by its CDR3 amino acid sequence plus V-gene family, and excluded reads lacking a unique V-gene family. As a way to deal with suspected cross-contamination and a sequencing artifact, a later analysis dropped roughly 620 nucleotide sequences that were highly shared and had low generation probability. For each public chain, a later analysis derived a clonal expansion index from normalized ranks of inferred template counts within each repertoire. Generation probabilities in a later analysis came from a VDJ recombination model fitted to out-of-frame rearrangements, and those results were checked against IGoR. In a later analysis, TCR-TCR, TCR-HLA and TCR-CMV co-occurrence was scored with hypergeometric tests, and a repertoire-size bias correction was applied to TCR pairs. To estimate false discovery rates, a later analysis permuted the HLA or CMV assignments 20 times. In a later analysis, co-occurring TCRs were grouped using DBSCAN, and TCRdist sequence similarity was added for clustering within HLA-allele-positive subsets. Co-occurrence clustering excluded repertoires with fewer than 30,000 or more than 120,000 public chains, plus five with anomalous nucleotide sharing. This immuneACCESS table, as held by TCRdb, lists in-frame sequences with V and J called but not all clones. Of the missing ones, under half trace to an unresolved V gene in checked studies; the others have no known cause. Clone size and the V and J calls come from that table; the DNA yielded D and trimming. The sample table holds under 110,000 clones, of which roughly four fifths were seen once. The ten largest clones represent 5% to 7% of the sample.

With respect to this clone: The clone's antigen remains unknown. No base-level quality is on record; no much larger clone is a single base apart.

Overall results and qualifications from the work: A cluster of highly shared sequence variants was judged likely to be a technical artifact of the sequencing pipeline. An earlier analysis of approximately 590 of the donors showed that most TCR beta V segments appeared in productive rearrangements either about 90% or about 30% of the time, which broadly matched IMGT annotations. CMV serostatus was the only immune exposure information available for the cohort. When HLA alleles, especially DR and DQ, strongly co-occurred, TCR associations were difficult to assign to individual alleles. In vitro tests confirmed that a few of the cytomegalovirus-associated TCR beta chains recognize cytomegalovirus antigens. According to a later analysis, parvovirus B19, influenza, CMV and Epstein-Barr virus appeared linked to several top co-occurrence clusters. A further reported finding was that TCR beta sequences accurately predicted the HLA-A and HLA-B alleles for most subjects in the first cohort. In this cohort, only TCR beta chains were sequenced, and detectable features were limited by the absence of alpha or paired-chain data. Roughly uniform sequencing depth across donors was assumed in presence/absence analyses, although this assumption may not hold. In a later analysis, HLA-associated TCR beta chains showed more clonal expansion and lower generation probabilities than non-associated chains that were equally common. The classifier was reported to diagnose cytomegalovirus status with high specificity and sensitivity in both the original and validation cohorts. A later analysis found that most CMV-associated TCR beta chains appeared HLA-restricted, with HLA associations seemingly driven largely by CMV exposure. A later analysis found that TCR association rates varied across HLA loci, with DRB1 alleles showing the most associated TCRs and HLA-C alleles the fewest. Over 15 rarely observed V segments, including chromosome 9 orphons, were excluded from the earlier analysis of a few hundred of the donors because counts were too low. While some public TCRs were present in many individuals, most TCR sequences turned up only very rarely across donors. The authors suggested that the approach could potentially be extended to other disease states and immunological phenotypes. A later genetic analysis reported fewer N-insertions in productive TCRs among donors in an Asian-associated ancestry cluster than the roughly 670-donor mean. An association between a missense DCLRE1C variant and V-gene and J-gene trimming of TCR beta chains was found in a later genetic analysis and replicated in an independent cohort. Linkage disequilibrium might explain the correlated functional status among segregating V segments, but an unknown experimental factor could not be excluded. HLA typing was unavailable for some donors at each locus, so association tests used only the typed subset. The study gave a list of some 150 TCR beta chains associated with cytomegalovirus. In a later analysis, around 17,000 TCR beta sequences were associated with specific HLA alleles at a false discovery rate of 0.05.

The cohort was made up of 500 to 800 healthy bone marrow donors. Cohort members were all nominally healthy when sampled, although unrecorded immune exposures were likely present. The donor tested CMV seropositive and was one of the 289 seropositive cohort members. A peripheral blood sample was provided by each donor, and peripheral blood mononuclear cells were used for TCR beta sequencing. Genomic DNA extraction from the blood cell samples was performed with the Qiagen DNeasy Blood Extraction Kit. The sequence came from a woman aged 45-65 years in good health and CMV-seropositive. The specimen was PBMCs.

The CDR3 reads as follows: CASSLGARAYTEAFF. The nucleotides are TGTGCCAGCAGCTTAGGGGCCAGGGCATACACTGAAGCTTTCTTT. The rearrangement joined TRBV7-8 to TRBJ1-1; TRBD1 is possibly the D segment (5 matching bases). The germline ends are 12 bases apart after V is trimmed by 1 base and J by 3 bases. The CDR3, from cysteine to phenylalanine, totals 15 residues. Solely the CDR3 DNA is kept, with 45 bases framed from the first base. Via the germline V gene, CDR1 is SGHVS and CDR2 FQNEAQ.